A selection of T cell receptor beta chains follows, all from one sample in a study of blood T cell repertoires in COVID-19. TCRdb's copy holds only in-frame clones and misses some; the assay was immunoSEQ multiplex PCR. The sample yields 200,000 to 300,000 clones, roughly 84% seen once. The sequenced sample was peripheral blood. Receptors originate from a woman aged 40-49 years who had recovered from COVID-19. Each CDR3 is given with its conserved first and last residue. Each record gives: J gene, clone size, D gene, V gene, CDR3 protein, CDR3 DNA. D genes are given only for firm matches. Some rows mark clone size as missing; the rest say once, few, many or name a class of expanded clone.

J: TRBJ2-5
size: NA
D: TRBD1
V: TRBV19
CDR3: CASSNTGTGVLGTQYF
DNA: TGTGCCAGTAGTAACACAGGGACAGGGGTTTTGGGGACCCAGTACTTC

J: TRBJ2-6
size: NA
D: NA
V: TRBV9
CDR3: CASSTRTQGPSGANVLTF
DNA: TGTGCCAGCAGCACTCGGACTCAAGGGCCCTCTGGGGCCAACGTCCTGACTTTC

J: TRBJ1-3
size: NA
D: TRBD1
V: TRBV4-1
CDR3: CASGTGGFLGNTIYF
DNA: TGCGCCAGTGGGACAGGTGGATTTTTGGGAAACACCATATATTTT

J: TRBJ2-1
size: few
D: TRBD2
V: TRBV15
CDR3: CATSREKRGLYNEQFF
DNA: TGTGCCACCAGCAGGGAAAAGCGGGGGCTATACAATGAGCAGTTCTTC

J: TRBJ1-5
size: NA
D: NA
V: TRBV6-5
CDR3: CASRITGRHQPQHF
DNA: TGTGCCAGCAGAATAACAGGGAGACATCAGCCCCAGCATTTT

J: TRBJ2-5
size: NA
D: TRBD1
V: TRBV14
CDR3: CASSQAGGVETQYF
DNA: TGTGCCAGCAGCCAGGCAGGGGGCGTGGAGACCCAGTACTTC

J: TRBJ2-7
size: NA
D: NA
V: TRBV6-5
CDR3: CASKDSTYEQYF
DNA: TGTGCCAGCAAGGACAGCACCTACGAGCAGTACTTC

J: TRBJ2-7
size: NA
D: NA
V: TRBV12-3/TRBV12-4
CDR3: CASSLTDYEQYF
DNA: TGTGCCAGCAGCCTAACAGACTACGAGCAGTACTTC

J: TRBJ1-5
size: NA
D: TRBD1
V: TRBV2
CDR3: CASSDRVRSQPQHF
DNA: TGTGCCAGCAGCGACAGGGTTCGGTCACAGCCCCAGCATTTT

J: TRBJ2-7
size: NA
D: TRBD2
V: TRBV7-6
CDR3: CASSLGSGGPYEQYF
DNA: TGTGCCAGCAGCTTAGGGTCGGGGGGGCCCTACGAGCAGTACTTC

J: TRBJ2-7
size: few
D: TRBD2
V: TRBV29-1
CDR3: CSVSPEGGGEQYF
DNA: TGCAGCGTCTCCCCCGAAGGCGGGGGCGAGCAGTACTTC

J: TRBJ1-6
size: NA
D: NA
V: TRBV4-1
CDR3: CASSQDGPGNNSPLHF
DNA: TGCGCCAGCAGCCAAGATGGCCCGGGGAATAATTCACCCCTCCACTTT

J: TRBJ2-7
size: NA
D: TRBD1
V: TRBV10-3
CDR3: CAISDPGTGLREQYF
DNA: TGTGCCATCAGTGACCCCGGGACAGGGTTACGAGAGCAGTACTTC

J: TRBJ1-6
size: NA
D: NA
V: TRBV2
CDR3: CASSARPGFSTPLHF
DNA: TGTGCCAGCAGTGCTCGCCCAGGGTTCAGTACACCCCTCCACTTT

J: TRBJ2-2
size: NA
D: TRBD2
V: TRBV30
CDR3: CAWVAGGRTGELFF
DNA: TGTGCCTGGGTAGCGGGGGGGCGCACCGGGGAGCTGTTTTTT

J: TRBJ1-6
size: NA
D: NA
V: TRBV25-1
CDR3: CASSPSGDSPLHF
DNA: TGTGCCAGCAGCCCTAGCGGGGATTCACCCCTCCACTTT

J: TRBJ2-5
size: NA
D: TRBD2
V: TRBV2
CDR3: CASSEQGLAGETQYF
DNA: TGTGCCAGCAGTGAACAGGGACTAGCTGGGGAGACCCAGTACTTC

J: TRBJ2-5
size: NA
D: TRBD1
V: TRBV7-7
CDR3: CASSVTTGGQETQYF
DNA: TGTGCCAGCAGCGTAACCACAGGGGGCCAAGAGACCCAGTACTTC

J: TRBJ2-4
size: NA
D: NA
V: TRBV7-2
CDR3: CASSLGKIAKNIQYF
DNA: TGTGCCAGCAGCCTCGGGAAAATAGCCAAAAACATTCAGTACTTC

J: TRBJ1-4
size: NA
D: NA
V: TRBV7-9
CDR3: CASSPYGDVVVKLFF
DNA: TGTGCCAGCAGTCCATACGGGGATGTGGTAGTAAAACTGTTTTTT

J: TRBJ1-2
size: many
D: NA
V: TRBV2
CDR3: CASSEVEGLYTF
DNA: TGTGCCAGCAGTGAAGTAGAGGGCCTCTACACCTTC

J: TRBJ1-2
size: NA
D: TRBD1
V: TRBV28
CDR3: CASSLIGQGANYGYTF
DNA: TGTGCCAGCAGCCTCATTGGACAGGGTGCTAACTATGGCTACACCTTC

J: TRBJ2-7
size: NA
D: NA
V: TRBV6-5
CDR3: CASRRTFAEQYF
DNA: TGTGCCAGCAGACGGACTTTTGCCGAGCAGTACTTC

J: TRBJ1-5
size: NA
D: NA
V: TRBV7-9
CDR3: CASSRGDQPQHF
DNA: TGTGCCAGCTCCAGGGGAGATCAGCCCCAGCATTTT

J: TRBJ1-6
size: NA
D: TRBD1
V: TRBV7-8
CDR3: CASSVEGQAVNSPLHF
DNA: TGTGCCAGCAGCGTAGAGGGACAGGCGGTTAATTCACCCCTCCACTTT

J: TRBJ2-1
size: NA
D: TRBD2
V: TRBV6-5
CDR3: CASSYRGGGYNEQFF
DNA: TGTGCCAGCAGTTACCGCGGCGGGGGCTACAATGAGCAGTTCTTC

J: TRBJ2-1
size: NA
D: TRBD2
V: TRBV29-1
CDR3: CSVGGGAYNEQFF
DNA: TGCAGCGTTGGCGGGGGTGCCTACAATGAGCAGTTCTTC

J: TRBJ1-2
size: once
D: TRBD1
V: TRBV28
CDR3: CASRPPQGAGYGYTF
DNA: TGTGCCAGCAGACCTCCACAGGGGGCCGGCTATGGCTACACCTTC

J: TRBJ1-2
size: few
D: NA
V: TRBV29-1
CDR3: CSVVTGVYGYTF
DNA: TGCAGCGTTGTAACGGGGGTCTATGGCTACACCTTC

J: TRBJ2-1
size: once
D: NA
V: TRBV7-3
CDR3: CASSLSFGGVNEQFF
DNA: TGTGCCAGCAGCTTATCTTTTGGAGGCGTCAATGAGCAGTTCTTC

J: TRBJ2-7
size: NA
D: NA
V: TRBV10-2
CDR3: CASSQGREQYF
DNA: TGCGCCAGCAGCCAGGGGCGCGAGCAGTACTTC

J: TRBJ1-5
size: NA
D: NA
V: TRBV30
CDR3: CAWGLAGGQPQHF
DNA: TGTGCCTGGGGGTTGGCAGGCGGGCAGCCCCAGCATTTT

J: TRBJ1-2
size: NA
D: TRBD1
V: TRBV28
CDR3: CASSSTGAGYGYTF
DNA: TGTGCCAGCAGCAGCACAGGGGCCGGCTATGGCTACACCTTC

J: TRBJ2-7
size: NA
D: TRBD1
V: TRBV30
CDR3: CAWNRDRGSHEQYF
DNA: TGTGCCTGGAATAGAGACAGGGGATCCCACGAGCAGTACTTC

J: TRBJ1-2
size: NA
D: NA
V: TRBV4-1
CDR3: CASSPLKGVNYGYTF
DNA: TGCGCCAGCAGCCCCCTTAAGGGGGTTAACTATGGCTACACCTTC

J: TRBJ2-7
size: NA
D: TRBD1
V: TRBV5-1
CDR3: CASSFHSAGTGRFYEQYF
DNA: TGCGCCAGCAGCTTCCATTCAGCAGGGACAGGTCGTTTCTACGAGCAGTACTTC

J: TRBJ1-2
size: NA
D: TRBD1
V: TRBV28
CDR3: CASSPGQLNYYGYTF
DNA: TGTGCCAGCTCACCGGGACAGCTCAACTATTATGGCTACACCTTC